This T cell receptor (beta chain) was observed in a study of cytomegalovirus exposure and HLA in healthy donors. Study-wide results and caveats: In a later analysis, DRB1 alleles had the most associated TCRs; HLA-C alleles the fewest. In a later analysis, compared with equally common non-associated chains, HLA-associated beta chains were more expanded. Researchers catalogued some 160 TCR beta chains as cytomegalovirus-associated.

With 60 Vbeta and 13 Jbeta primers, the PCR was carried out. Produced via immunoSEQ multiplex PCR; TCRdb's table is partial and in-frame only. Of approximately 150,000 clones listed, around four fifths are singletons. As to this clone: Its target is not known.

V lost 6 bases and J lost 5; bases outside the gene matches: 11. Germline V gene sequence: CDR1 MDHEN, CDR2 SYDVKM. CDR3 length: 15 residues. Healthy donors of bone marrow made up the group. The material sequenced was PBMCs. The J gene is TRBJ2-3, the V gene TRBV28, with TRBD2 matching 7 bases. The receptor was isolated from a man aged 50 to 59 in good health and CMV-seropositive. The CDR3, as DNA: TGTGCCAGCAGACCCCGGGGGGTCCGGGTAGATACGCAGTATTTT. Translated: CASRPRGVRVDTQYF.